These 14 T cell receptor beta chains came from one sample sequenced in a study of CD8+CD57+ T cells in acquired aplastic anemia. Genomic DNA constituted the template upon which TCR beta VDJ and CDR3 profiling was performed. Via MiXCR, TCRdb re-called the reads, giving one row per CDR3 protein. The sample yields around 21,000 distinct CDR3 sequences, approximately 37% seen once. The study, taken as a whole, reports: Patients had CD8+CD57+ cells showing lower diversity than total CD4+ and CD8+ pools.

These receptors have no identified antigens. Sequencing involved patients with CD8+CD57+ cell expansion previously shown by flow cytometry. Sequences were obtained from CD8+CD57+ T cells sorted from PBMCs. Subset meaning: bead-enriched CD8+CD57+ effector memory T cells from SAA patients. The receptor source for this set is a human donor with aplastic anemia.

This clonotype was found a few times. V gene TRBV7-3 combines with J gene TRBJ2-5; 8 nucleotides align to TRBD2. V lost 3 bases, J lost 3 bases, and 0 bases stayed unmatched. The V gene's germline CDR1 is SGHTA and CDR2 FQGTGA. The CDR3 contains 13 residues. In nucleotides, the CDR3 is TGTGCCAGCAGCTTGGGACTAGAAGAGACCCAGTACTTC. Encoded protein: CASSLGLEETQYF.

The chain employs TRBV19 and TRBJ1-3, with D uncertain. The length of the CDR3 is 15 residues. V gave up 3 bases and J gave up 1 base, with 10 bases separating them. Germline assignment: CDR1 LNHDA and CDR2 SQIVND (reference sequence). CDR3 DNA: TGTGCCAGTAGTATCGCACCGATTTCTGGAAACACCATATATTTT. Its translation: CASSIAPISGNTIYF.

This clonotype has at least ten counts. The V gene is TRBV7-8, the J gene TRBJ2-5, with a tentative D call TRBD1 (6 bases). The CDR3 has 16 residues. CDR1 is SGHVS and CDR2 is FQNEAQ in the germline V gene. The germline V and J ends were trimmed by 3 bases and 3 bases, with 17 bases remaining between them. In DNA, the CDR3 is TGTGCCAGCAGCTTGAACAGGGATACGGAAGAAGAGACCCAGTACTTC. It codes for CASSLNRDTEEETQYF.

This chain links TRBV14 with TRBJ2-5; the D gene is possibly TRBD1 (6 bases). The CDR3 is 14 residues long. The germline V gene has CDR1 SGHDN and CDR2 FVKESK. The V end lost 5 bases, the J end lost 4 bases, and 14 bases lay between the germline ends. The CDR3 DNA is TGTGCCAGCAGCTCCGGACAGTTATCAGAGACCCAGTACTTC. Residues: CASSSGQLSETQYF. The full variable domain, in which reference TRBV14 and TRBJ2-5 provide the parts outside the CDR3, is EAGVTQFPSHSVIEKGQTVTLRCDPISGHDNLYWYRRVMGKEIKFLLHFVKESKQDESGMPNNRFLAERTGGTYSTLKVQPAELEDSGVYFCASSSGQLSETQYFGPGTRLLVL.

This chain links TRBV12-3 or TRBV12-4 with TRBJ1-2; D not certain. The CDR3 runs to 14 residues. V lost 2 bases and J lost 3, with 10 bases in between. The CDR3 here is CASSLLGGHYGYTF. CDR3 DNA sequence: TGTGCCAGCAGTTTACTTGGCGGACACTATGGCTACACCTTC.

This clonotype has just a few counts. The V gene is TRBV5-1, the J gene TRBJ2-2, with 9 bases fitting TRBD1. V shed 4 bases and J 6 bases; nucleotides not matched to a gene: 10. The germline CDR1 and CDR2 sequences are SGHRS and YFSETQ. This CDR3 contains 16 residues. Here the CDR3 DNA reads TGCGCCAGCAGCAAAGGGGACAGGGCGAGAGCCGGGGAGCTGTTTTTT. This sequence encodes CASSKGDRARAGELFF. The entire variable domain, with the rest obtained from reference TRBV5-1 and TRBJ2-2, is as follows: KAGVTQTPRYLIKTRGQQVTLSCSPISGHRSVSWYQQTPGQGLQFLFEYFSETQRNKGNFPGRFSGRQFSNSRSEMNVSTLELGDSALYLCASSKGDRARAGELFFGEGSRLTVL.

This clonotype was detected only a few times. The genes are TRBV6-1 and TRBJ2-7, with D possibly TRBD1 on 8 matching bases. This CDR3 has 15 residues. The germline CDR1 and CDR2 sequences are MNHNS and SASEGT. Between the trimmed V and J ends, which lost 4 bases and 5 bases, there was a span of 18 bases. CDR3 bases: TGTGCCAGCAGTGTAACAGGGGGAGGGATGGACGAGCAGTACTTC. Protein product: CASSVTGGGMDEQYF.

The V call is TRBV7-9, the J call TRBJ1-2; 9 bases line up with TRBD1. In germline, CDR1 is SEHNR, CDR2 FQNEAQ (reference sequence). V lost 6 bases to trimming and J lost 3 bases; unmatched junction nucleotides: 5. The CDR3 consists of 14 residues. The DNA for the CDR3 is TGTGCCAGCAGTCCGGGACAGGGCGACTATGGCTACACCTTC. It yields the protein CASSPGQGDYGYTF.

This clonotype has more than one count but fewer than ten. This sequence joins TRBV7-9 and TRBJ2-5; 8 nucleotides line up with TRBD1. The V gene's germline CDR1 is SEHNR and CDR2 FQNEAQ (reference sequence). The CDR3 consists of 12 residues. J was trimmed by 5 bases and V by 4 bases; bases with no gene match: 0. CDR3 DNA: TGTGCCAGCAGCTGGGACAGGGAGACCCAGTACTTC. Its translation is CASSWDRETQYF.

This clonotype was seen a handful of times. This chain joins TRBV15 and TRBJ1-2, with 7 nucleotides matching TRBD1. Germline V gene lookup returns CDR1 LNHNV and CDR2 YYDKDF (reference sequence). The CDR3 runs 13 residues. J lost 2 bases, V lost 3 bases, and 0 bases had no gene match. The CDR3 protein is CATSRGQNYGYTF. CDR3 bases: TGTGCCACCAGCAGGGGACAGAACTATGGCTACACCTTC.

This clonotype was picked up a small number of times. The chain recombines TRBV6-1 with TRBJ1-5; 9 positions match TRBD1. Germline V lookup: CDR1 MNHNS, CDR2 SASEGT. The length of the CDR3 is 15 residues. V shed 6 bases and J 11 bases; nucleotides not matched to a gene: 14. CDR3 protein: CASSDTGTGSWSQHF. The CDR3 region has the DNA TGTGCCAGCAGCGATACCGGGACAGGGAGTTGGTCCCAGCATTTT.

The rearrangement joins TRBV7-9 to TRBJ1-1, with unresolved D. This CDR3 spans 14 amino acids. The ends were cut back, 5 bases at V and 1 base at J, with 11 bases in the middle. The germline V gene has CDR1 SEHNR and CDR2 FQNEAQ (reference sequence). The CDR3 bases are TGTGCCAGCAGCCCCGAGGGAGAGAACACTGAAGCTTTCTTT. Its protein is CASSPEGENTEAFF.

V gene TRBV5-1 combines with J gene TRBJ1-1; D unclear. Germline-derived CDR1 and CDR2 are SGHRS and YFSETQ. Trimming took off 1 base at V and 0 bases at J, with 13 bases between the two ends. The CDR3 is 16 amino acids. This chain's CDR3 is CASSLSSGLLNTEAFF. CDR3 DNA: TGCGCCAGCAGCTTGTCCAGCGGGTTATTGAACACTGAAGCTTTCTTT.

The V call is TRBV7-9, the J call TRBJ2-1, with 7 bases fitting TRBD1. Germline CDR1 is SEHNR and CDR2 is FQNEAQ (reference sequence). Germline trimming cut 5 bases from V and 0 bases from J; bases unmatched to any gene: 10. CDR3 length: 17 amino acids. DNA of the CDR3: TGTGCCAGCAGCCCAAAGTCCGGGACAGTCTCCTACAATGAGCAGTTCTTC. It yields the protein CASSPKSGTVSYNEQFF.